A selection of T cell receptor beta chains follows, all from one sample in a study of blood T cells in healthy people across ages. TCRdb re-called the 5' RACE reads with MiXCR, one entry per CDR3 protein. Of about 640,000 distinct CDR3 sequences listed, approximately 50% were seen once; the top ten hold approximately 37%. Sequenced sample: blood. Receptor source: a man aged 60 to 69 in good health. CDR3s include the opening cysteine and the closing phenylalanine or tryptophan. The D gene is left open where the match is weak. A clone size is listed for some rows: how often the clone was seen (once, few, many), or a class if it is expanded.

size	V	D	J	CDR3	DNA
few	TRBV7-9	NA	TRBJ2-7	CASSLEIGRPLHEQYF	TGTGCCAGCAGCTTAGAGATCGGGCGCCCTCTCCACGAGCAGTACTTC
NA	TRBV20-1	NA	TRBJ1-1	CSAGRGMGTEAFF	TGCAGTGCTGGGAGGGGTATGGGGACTGAAGCTTTCTTT
NA	TRBV2	TRBD2	TRBJ2-1	CASSQPRMGGTSNEQFF	TGTGCCAGCAGTCAACCTAGGATGGGAGGGACTTCCAATGAGCAGTTCTTC
NA	TRBV12-3/TRBV12-4	TRBD2	TRBJ2-3	CASSPLAGGGDTQYF	TGTGCCAGCAGTCCACTAGCGGGGGGTGGAGATACGCAGTATTTT
NA	TRBV3-1	TRBD2	TRBJ2-3	CASSLLAGGLDTQYF	TGTGCCAGCAGCCTCCTAGCGGGGGGTTTGGATACGCAGTATTTT
few	TRBV21-1	NA	TRBJ2-7	CASSKSPGAGGLAGAFSYEQYF	TGTGCCAGCAGCAAAAGTCCGGGAGCGGGAGGACTAGCGGGGGCGTTCTCCTACGAGCAGTACTTC
NA	TRBV25-1	NA	TRBJ2-2	CASSEPRPGGELFF	TGTGCCAGCAGTGAACCCAGGCCCGGCGGGGAGCTGTTTTTT
NA	TRBV9	NA	TRBJ2-6	CASSVEGSGANVLTF	TGTGCCAGCAGCGTAGAGGGCTCTGGGGCCAACGTCCTGACTTTC
NA	TRBV6-1	NA	TRBJ1-5	CASSAAGVKNQPQHF	TGTGCCAGCAGCGCGGCGGGGGTTAAGAATCAGCCCCAGCATTTT
NA	TRBV6-5	NA	TRBJ2-7	CASSYIAAGTYEQYF	TGTGCCAGCAGTTACATTGCGGCGGGGACCTACGAGCAGTACTTC
once	TRBV20-1	TRBD1	TRBJ2-5	CSVQGERYNEQYF	TGCAGTGTACAGGGGGAACGGTACAATGAGCAGTACTTC
NA	TRBV3-1	NA	TRBJ2-3	CASSQDPRNTQYF	TGTGCCAGCAGCCAAGATCCTCGAAATACGCAGTATTTT
NA	TRBV2	TRBD1	TRBJ2-2	CASKGQGGYTGELFF	TGTGCCAGCAAAGGACAGGGGGGGTACACCGGGGAGCTGTTTTTT
NA	TRBV4-2	NA	TRBJ2-5	CASSQGAVGGETQYF	TGTGCCAGCAGCCAAGGGGCAGTGGGCGGAGAGACCCAGTACTTC
NA	TRBV10-3	NA	TRBJ2-3	CATRPRGSTDTQYF	TGTGCCACCAGACCACGGGGGAGCACAGATACGCAGTATTTT
few	TRBV5-1	NA	TRBJ1-1	CASSPDGNTEAFF	TGCGCCAGCAGCCCTGACGGGAACACTGAAGCTTTCTTT
NA	TRBV5-1	NA	TRBJ2-3	CASSRIWGTDRTDTQYF	TGCGCCAGCAGCCGAATTTGGGGGACGGACCGCACAGATACGCAGTATTTT
NA	TRBV27	TRBD2	TRBJ2-5	CASSIGTSGGFYNEQYF	TGTGCCAGCAGTATCGGGACTAGCGGGGGCTTCTACAATGAGCAGTACTTC
NA	TRBV5-1	NA	TRBJ1-1	CASSLEPMNTEAFF	TGCGCCAGCAGCTTGGAACCGATGAACACTGAAGCTTTCTTT
NA	TRBV6-1	NA	TRBJ2-7	CASSEGYASSYEQYF	TGTGCCAGCAGTGAAGGATACGCGAGCTCCTACGAGCAGTACTTC
NA	TRBV29-1	TRBD2	TRBJ2-3	CSVGRGSYIDTQYF	TGCAGCGTCGGGCGGGGGTCCTACATAGATACGCAGTATTTT
NA	TRBV4-2	TRBD2	TRBJ2-5	CASSQVSAGGPEETQYF	TGTGCCAGCAGCCAAGTGTCAGCGGGGGGGCCGGAAGAGACCCAGTACTTC
NA	TRBV6-6	TRBD2	TRBJ2-7	CASSYRLAGGYEQYF	TGTGCCAGCAGTTACAGGCTAGCGGGGGGCTACGAGCAGTACTTC
NA	TRBV6-6	NA	TRBJ2-5	CASSYGGRGETQYF	TGTGCCAGCAGTTACGGGGGGCGCGGAGAGACCCAGTACTTC
once	TRBV4-2	TRBD1	TRBJ1-3	CASSPGTGISGNTIYF	TGTGCCAGCAGCCCCGGGACAGGGATCTCTGGAAACACCATATATTTT
few	TRBV18	TRBD1	TRBJ1-2	CASSPIRGAGYGYTF	TGTGCCAGCTCACCAATCAGGGGGGCAGGCTATGGCTACACCTTC
few	TRBV3-1	TRBD2	TRBJ2-3	CASSPAAGVGDTQYF	TGTGCCAGCAGCCCCGCTGCGGGGGTGGGAGATACGCAGTATTTT
NA	TRBV20-1	TRBD2	TRBJ2-5	CSATGTSGAETQYF	TGCAGTGCTACCGGGACTAGCGGGGCAGAGACCCAGTACTTC
NA	TRBV20-1	NA	TRBJ2-3	CSARYDRTSTDTQYF	TGCAGTGCTAGGTACGACCGGACCTCCACAGATACGCAGTATTTT
few	TRBV5-4	NA	TRBJ2-1	CASSLVGGQYNEQFF	TGTGCCAGCAGCTTGGTGGGGGGCCAGTACAATGAGCAGTTCTTC
many	TRBV6-5	NA	TRBJ1-2	CASSSGQGSYGYTF	TGTGCCAGCAGTTCGGGGCAGGGTAGCTATGGCTACACCTTC
NA	TRBV7-6	NA	TRBJ2-7	CASSPRGYGQYF	TGTGCCAGCAGCCCGCGCGGCTACGGGCAGTACTTC
many	TRBV28	NA	TRBJ2-5	CASSGVLQETQYF	TGTGCCAGCAGTGGCGTCCTTCAAGAGACCCAGTACTTC